A selection of T cell receptor beta chains follows, all from one sample in a study of molecular identifiers for immune sequencing clone quantification. Each CDR3 protein is one row after TCRdb ran MiXCR on the PCR reads. This table holds approximately 500,000 distinct CDR3 sequences, about a fifth found once. Material for sequencing was naive CD8+ T cells from blood, with Jurkat cell RNA spiked in. Source of these receptors: a human donor in good health. Some libraries in this study had Jurkat cell RNA spiked in. The CDR3 runs from the conserved cysteine through the conserved F or W. Each record gives: V gene, D gene, clone size, J gene, CDR3 protein, CDR3 DNA. A D gene is named only where the DNA matches it firmly. Not every row has a clone size; where given, it reads once, few, many or a size class.

>TRBV4-3|NA|many|TRBJ2-1
CASSQGWGYNEQFF
TGCGCCAGCAGCCAGGGTTGGGGTTACAATGAGCAGTTCTTC
>TRBV7-9|NA|NA|TRBJ2-5
CASSSPNMGPDQETQYF
TGTGCCAGCAGCTCCCCCAATATGGGCCCCGACCAAGAGACCCAGTACTTC
>TRBV7-9|NA|many|TRBJ1-1
CASSLVVRPTEAFF
TGTGCCAGCAGCTTAGTTGTTCGACCAACTGAAGCTTTCTTT
>TRBV7-9|TRBD2|NA|TRBJ2-1
CASTPSGGGAGEQFF
TGTGCCAGCACCCCCTCTGGCGGGGGGGCCGGTGAGCAGTTCTTC
>TRBV27|NA|many|TRBJ1-5
CASSLYTGNQPQHF
TGTGCCAGCAGTTTATATACAGGTAATCAGCCCCAGCATTTT
>TRBV7-9|NA|few|TRBJ2-2
CASSLAQGYTGELFF
TGTGCCAGCAGCTTAGCGCAGGGGTACACCGGGGAGCTGTTTTTT
>TRBV7-9|NA|NA|TRBJ1-4
CASSSHMGRSTNEKLFF
TGTGCCAGCAGCTCTCATATGGGACGATCAACTAATGAAAAACTGTTTTTT
>TRBV13|NA|few|TRBJ2-7
CASSPVDQNEQYF
TGTGCCAGCAGCCCGGTTGACCAGAACGAGCAGTACTTC
>TRBV4-1|NA|few|TRBJ1-6
CASSQEVTDNSPLHF
TGCGCCAGCAGCCAAGAGGTAACAGATAATTCACCCCTCCACTTT
>TRBV2|TRBD1|many|TRBJ2-7
CASSDLVRQGVYEQYF
TGTGCCAGCAGTGACCTGGTCCGACAGGGGGTGTACGAGCAGTACTTC
>TRBV12-3/TRBV12-4|NA|few|TRBJ1-1
CASSLGGSILNTEAFF
TGTGCCAGCAGCTTAGGCGGCAGCATCCTGAACACTGAAGCTTTCTTT
>TRBV7-6|NA|few|TRBJ2-3
CASSLRVGPSLISDTQYF
TGTGCCAGCAGCTTACGAGTAGGCCCTAGCTTAATTTCAGATACGCAGTATTTT
>TRBV20-1|NA|many|TRBJ1-1
CSARDLQNTEAFF
TGCAGTGCTAGAGATCTACAGAACACTGAAGCTTTCTTT
>TRBV28|TRBD2|few|TRBJ2-1
CASSYPRDYHNEQFF
TGTGCCAGCAGTTACCCCCGGGACTATCACAATGAGCAGTTCTTC
>TRBV5-1|TRBD1|few|TRBJ2-7
CASSLPGQGVEQYF
TGCGCCAGCAGCCTACCGGGACAGGGTGTAGAGCAGTACTTC
>TRBV7-9|NA|few|TRBJ2-7
CASSLSHGTELYEQYF
TGTGCCAGCAGCTTATCCCACGGGACGGAGTTGTACGAGCAGTACTTC
>TRBV29-1|TRBD1|NA|TRBJ2-7
CSVEQGAEQYF
TGCAGCGTTGAACAGGGGGCCGAGCAGTACTTC
>TRBV3-1|NA|NA|TRBJ1-4
CASSQFRSSTTTNEKLFF
TGTGCCAGCAGCCAATTCCGGAGCTCAACCACAACTAATGAAAAACTGTTTTTT
>TRBV5-4|NA|many|TRBJ1-1
CASSSGRANTEAFF
TGTGCCAGCAGCTCAGGGAGGGCGAACACTGAAGCTTTCTTT
>TRBV20-1|TRBD1|NA|TRBJ2-7
CSARTGGQTGLYEQYF
TGCAGTGCTAGGACAGGGGGCCAAACAGGCCTCTACGAGCAGTACTTC
>TRBV4-1|NA|many|TRBJ2-1
CASNTYPQGYEQFF
TGCGCCAGCAACACCTACCCACAGGGTTATGAGCAGTTCTTC
>TRBV5-1|NA|many|TRBJ1-6
CASSLETPNIISPLHF
TGCGCCAGCAGCTTGGAGACACCGAATATAATTTCACCCCTCCACTTT